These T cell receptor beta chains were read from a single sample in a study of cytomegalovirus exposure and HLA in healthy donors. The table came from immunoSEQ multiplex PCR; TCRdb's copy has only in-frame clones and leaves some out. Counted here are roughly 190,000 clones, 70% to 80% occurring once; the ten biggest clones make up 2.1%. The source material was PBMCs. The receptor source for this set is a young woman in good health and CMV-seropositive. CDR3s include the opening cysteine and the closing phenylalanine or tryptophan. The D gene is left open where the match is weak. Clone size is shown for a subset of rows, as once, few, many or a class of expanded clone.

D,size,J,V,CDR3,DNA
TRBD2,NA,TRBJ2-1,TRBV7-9,CASSLPPRLAGVRNEQFF,TGTGCCAGCAGCTTGCCCCCCAGGTTGGCGGGAGTGAGGAATGAGCAGTTCTTC
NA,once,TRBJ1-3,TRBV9,CASSQGNTIYF,TGTGCCAGCAGTCAAGGAAACACCATATATTTT
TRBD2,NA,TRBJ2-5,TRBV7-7,CASSPNSGSGETQYF,TGTGCCAGCAGCCCAAATAGCGGGAGTGGGGAGACCCAGTACTTC
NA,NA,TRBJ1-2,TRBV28,CASSLLRGNGYGYTF,TGTGCCAGCAGTTTATTAAGGGGAAATGGCTATGGCTACACCTTC
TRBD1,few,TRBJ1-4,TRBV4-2,CASSKDRGDEKLFF,TGTGCCAGCAGCAAGGACAGGGGAGATGAAAAACTGTTTTTT
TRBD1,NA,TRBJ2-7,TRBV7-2,CASSPGTGTYEQYF,TGTGCCAGCAGCCCTGGGACAGGAACCTACGAGCAGTACTTC
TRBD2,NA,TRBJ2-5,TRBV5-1,CASTIIGGGGETQYF,TGCGCCAGCACCATCATCGGCGGGGGTGGGGAGACCCAGTACTTC
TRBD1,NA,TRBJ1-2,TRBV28,CASSPGQAFGYTF,TGTGCCAGCAGCCCGGGACAGGCTTTTGGCTACACCTTC
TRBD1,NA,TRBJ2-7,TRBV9,CASSAWGTGQPYEQYF,TGTGCCAGCAGCGCCTGGGGGACAGGCCAGCCCTACGAGCAGTACTTC
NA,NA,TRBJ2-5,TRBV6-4,CASSDYPEETQYF,TGTGCCAGCAGTGACTACCCAGAAGAGACCCAGTACTTC
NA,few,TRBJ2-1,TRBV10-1,CASSDGGAYNEQFF,TGCGCCAGCAGTGATGGCGGGGCCTACAATGAGCAGTTCTTC
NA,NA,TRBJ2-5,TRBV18,CASSPDLEETQYF,TGTGCCAGCTCACCGGACTTGGAGGAGACCCAGTACTTC
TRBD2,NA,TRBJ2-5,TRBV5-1,CASSSTGTSETQYF,TGCGCCAGCAGCTCCACCGGGACTAGCGAGACCCAGTACTTC
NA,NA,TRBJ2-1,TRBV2,CAVRESYNEQFF,TGTGCCGTGAGGGAATCCTACAATGAGCAGTTCTTC
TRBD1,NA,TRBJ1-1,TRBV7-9,CATRGRRTTEAFF,TGTGCCACGAGGGGGCGCAGGACGACTGAAGCTTTCTTT
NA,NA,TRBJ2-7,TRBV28,CASSPPGGYEQYF,TGTGCCAGCAGCCCTCCAGGGGGGTACGAGCAGTACTTC
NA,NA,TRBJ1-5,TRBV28,CTSNLGGNNQPQHF,TGTACCAGCAATTTGGGGGGTAACAATCAGCCCCAGCATTTT